A single sample gave rise to the 18 T cell receptor beta chains below, sequenced in a study of immune characterization of retroperitoneal liposarcoma. TCRdb itself ran the PCR reads through MiXCR, one entry per CDR3 protein. Of more than 15,000 distinct CDR3 sequences in the sample, 35% to 45% were seen once. Sequenced input: blood. The receptors stem from a male donor with retroperitoneal liposarcoma.

This clonotype was counted many times. This chain connects TRBV7-3 to TRBJ2-1; unclear D gene. The end of the DNA fits TRBJ2-7 better, so the J call may be wrong. This CDR3 is 13 amino acids long. Germline V gives CDR1 SGHTA, CDR2 FQGTGA. The DNA for the CDR3 is TGTGCCAGCAGCAACTCCCCGGGCAACGAGCAGTACTTC. This codes for CASSNSPGNEQYF.

This clonotype has only a few counts. The chain links TRBV6-1 to TRBJ2-5; D unclear. The CDR3 has 12 residues. From germline, CDR1 is MNHNS and CDR2 SASEGT. V was cut by 6 bases and J by 5 bases, with 10 bases left in between. The CDR3, as DNA: TGTGCCAGCAGCCCCGTTGGGGAGACCCAGTACTTC. Translating it yields CASSPVGETQYF.

Of note for this clonotype: Since the CDR3 does not end with the conserved phenylalanine or tryptophan, this likely comes from a read error. V and J are TRBV7-6 and TRBJ1-2, with unresolved D. The CDR3 is made up of 14 amino acids. V lost 1 base and J lost 4, with 10 bases in between. Germline V gene data show CDR1 as SGHVS and CDR2 as FNYEAQ. The CDR3 here is CASSLEAAGYGYTL. CDR3 nucleotides: TGTGCCAGCAGCTTAGAGGCGGCAGGCTATGGCTACACCCTC.

As regards this clonotype: This clone may be a read error of a much larger clone one base away. This chain joins TRBV6-1 and TRBJ2-3; TRBD2 matches 10 bases. The DNA end is a closer match to TRBJ2-1, so the J assignment may be wrong. Germline-derived CDR1 and CDR2 are MNHNS and SASEGT. This CDR3 comprises 16 residues. This CDR3 is CASSEAASGSGETQFF. CDR3 in DNA: TGTGCCAGCAGTGAAGCGGCTAGCGGGAGTGGGGAGACCCAGTTCTTC.

The chain couples TRBV5-1 to TRBJ2-7; tentatively, D is TRBD1 (6 bases). This CDR3 has 15 residues. Germline values: CDR1 SGHRS, CDR2 YFSETQ. V was shortened by 4 bases and J by 0 bases, with 14 bases between the two germline ends. In DNA form, the CDR3 reads TGCGCCAGCAGCCCCACAGGGTCCTCCTCCTACGAGCAGTACTTC. Translated: CASSPTGSSSYEQYF.

The V gene is TRBV6-8, the J gene TRBJ2-1, with D uncertain. The V end lost 2 bases, the J end lost 4 bases, and 9 bases lay between the germline ends. Germline V CDR1 and CDR2: MNHGY, SAAAGT. The CDR3 consists of 14 residues. This CDR3 is CASSYVVRYNEQFF. CDR3 sequence (DNA): TGTGCCAGCAGTTACGTTGTCAGATACAATGAGCAGTTCTTC.

A word on this clonotype: The junction and the germline gene differ at one end; a read error may be behind it. The J gene is TRBJ2-1, the V gene TRBV7-2; 8 nucleotides align to TRBD2. The DNA end favors TRBJ2-7, so the J call may be wrong. Germline assignment: CDR1 SGHTA and CDR2 FQGNSA. CDR3 length: 16 residues. As DNA, the CDR3 is TGTGCCATCAGCAAGAGAGCGGGAGCGCTATACACTGAGCAGTACTTC. It codes for CAISKRAGALYTEQYF.

A remark on this clonotype: The conserved phenylalanine or tryptophan is not found at the CDR3 terminus, so this likely reflects a read error. The DNA is omitted, as the CDR3 cannot be located on it reliably, and the CDR3 follows TCRdb's listing. The chain employs TRBV7-2 and TRBJ1-4. CDR1 is SGHTA and CDR2 is FQGNSA in the germline V gene. Counting both end residues, the CDR3 totals 12 amino acids. The CDR3 sequence is CASSLGAPGWGL.

This chain links TRBV6-4 with TRBJ2-1, with 8 positions matching TRBD2. In germline, CDR1 is MRHNA, CDR2 SNTAGT. V gave up 5 bases and J gave up 0 bases; unmatched junction bases: 3. The CDR3 runs 15 residues. CDR3 region: CASSPSGFSYNEQFF. The CDR3 DNA reads as TGTGCCAGCAGTCCTAGCGGGTTCTCCTACAATGAGCAGTTCTTC.

This clonotype has just a few counts. The genes are TRBV5-6 and TRBJ2-5; no reliable D call. The CDR3 is 16 amino acids. The germline gives CDR1 SGHDT, CDR2 YYEEEE. With 5 bases removed from V and 1 base from J, the gap between germline ends came to 18 bases. CDR3 sequence: CASSFRIGFGQETQYF. In nucleotides, the CDR3 is TGTGCCAGCAGTTTCAGGATCGGTTTTGGCCAAGAGACCCAGTACTTC. Drawing the rest from reference TRBV5-6 and TRBJ2-5, the complete variable domain is DAGVTQSPTHLIKTRGQQVTLRCSPKSGHDTVSWYQQALGQGPQFIFQYYEEEERQRGNFPDRFSGHQFPNYSSELNVNALLLGDSALYLCASSFRIGFGQETQYFGPGTRLLVL.

There are a few counts of this clonotype. The chain is built from TRBV11-3 and TRBJ2-5; 7 nucleotides match TRBD1. The CDR3 runs to 14 residues. Germline loops: CDR1 SGHNT, CDR2 YENEEA. Trimming took 8 bases from V and 3 from J; bases not matched to a gene: 9. The CDR3 spells CASSSDRSEETQYF. CDR3 in DNA: TGTGCCAGCTCATCGGACAGGTCCGAAGAGACCCAGTACTTC. Drawing the rest from reference TRBV11-3 and TRBJ2-5, the complete variable domain is EAGVVQSPRYKIIEKKQPVAFWCNPISGHNTLYWYLQNLGQGPELLIRYENEEAVDDSQLPKDRFSAERLKGVDSTLKIQPAELGDSAVYLCASSSDRSEETQYFGPGTRLLVL.

The chain carries TRBV10-3 and TRBJ2-3; 9 bases align to TRBD2. This CDR3 region has 23 residues. After removal of 3 bases from V and 2 bases from J, the junction contained 27 bases not matched to a gene. Germline-derived CDR1 and CDR2 are ENHRY and SYGVKD. The CDR3 reads CAISDPPEGAASSGASFTDTQYF. The CDR3 coding sequence is TGTGCCATCAGTGATCCCCCCGAGGGGGCCGCCTCTAGCGGGGCTAGCTTCACAGATACGCAGTATTTT.

Within the sample, this clonotype is medium-sized. CDR3 loop: CASSSQGTGVETQYF. As DNA, the CDR3 is TGTGCCAGCAGTTCCCAAGGGACAGGGGTAGAGACCCAGTACTTC. The V gene is TRBV6-1, the J gene TRBJ2-5; 10 bases align to TRBD1. CDR3 length: 15 residues. Germline CDR1 reads MNHNS; CDR2 reads SASEGT. V lost 5 bases to trimming and J lost 4 bases; unmatched junction nucleotides: 7.

This clonotype was recorded many times. V and J are TRBV12-5 and TRBJ2-1, with D uncertain. From germline, CDR1 is LGHNT and CDR2 FRNRAP. The CDR3 is 12 residues long. Between the trimmed V and J ends, which lost 2 bases and 13 bases, there was a span of 12 bases. CDR3 residues: CASGLTPHKQFF. The CDR3 nucleotides read TGTGCTAGTGGTTTGACACCCCACAAACAGTTCTTC.

In the case of this clonotype: Since a much larger clone is just one base distant, this may be a read error. V usage is TRBV6-6 and J usage is TRBJ2-1, with TRBD2 matching over 7 bases. V trimming: 2 bases; J trimming: 10 bases; junction bases outside the gene matches: 11. This CDR3 contains 15 residues. Germline CDR1 reads MNHNY; CDR2 reads SVGAGI (reference sequence). The CDR3 DNA reads TGTGCCAGCAGTTACACCTCGGCAGGACTAGGAGAGCAGTTCTTC. It translates to CASSYTSAGLGEQFF.

This clonotype is categorized as medium-sized. The chain is built from TRBV6-6 and TRBJ2-3; 13 positions match TRBD2. The CDR3 has 19 amino acids. Trimming cost V 2 bases and J 0 bases; bases outside gene matches: 8. CDR1 is MNHNY and CDR2 is SVGAGI in the germline V gene (reference sequence). CDR3 nucleotide sequence: TGTGCCAGCAGTTACCCTACTAGCGGGAGGGTACAAAGCACAGATACGCAGTATTTT. Protein: CASSYPTSGRVQSTDTQYF.

This clonotype was recorded a few times. This chain joins TRBV4-1 and TRBJ2-1; 9 bases agree with TRBD1. V lost 3 bases and J lost 8; bases outside the gene matches: 8. Germline V gene lookup returns CDR1 MGHRA and CDR2 YSYEKL. The CDR3 totals 15 residues. Written as DNA, the CDR3 is TGCGCCAGCAGCCACACGGGGACAGGGTGGGATGAGCAGTTCTTC. Protein: CASSHTGTGWDEQFF.

This clonotype was found once. No conserved phenylalanine or tryptophan is present at the end of the CDR3, so a read error is the likely explanation. The genes are TRBV6-8 and TRBJ2-1; 12 bases fit TRBD1. CDR3 length equals 19 residues. Per the germline V gene, CDR1 is MNHGY and CDR2 is SAAAGT. V was pared by 5 bases and J by 10 bases, with 21 bases of the junction left unmatched. The CDR3 here is CASSTFGTGGGVGLYEQFV. The CDR3 coding sequence is TGTGCCAGCAGTACCTTCGGGACAGGGGGCGGCGTGGGCCTCTACGAGCAGTTCGTC.